Listed here is a single TCR beta chain. The data belong to a study of T-cell reconstitution after alpha-beta-depleted transplantation in children. The germline V gene has CDR1 SQVTM and CDR2 ANQGSEA. This CDR3 contains 13 residues. V was trimmed by 3 bases and J by 3 bases, leaving 11 bases between them. Unique molecular identifiers were incorporated when the TCRbeta library was constructed. TCRdb independently ran MiXCR on the PCR reads; one entry per CDR3 protein. The sample contains approximately 590,000 distinct CDR3 sequences, about 11% of which appear only once. The sample in question was PBMCs from the stem cell graft donor, obtained from the stem cell graft. The sequence came from a human donor who donated a stem cell graft to a child with acute myeloid leukemia. J is TRBJ1-1 and V is TRBV29-1; tentatively, D is TRBD1 (5 bases). The CDR3 region is CSVDREGDTEAFF. In nucleotides, the CDR3 is TGCAGCGTTGATAGGGAAGGGGACACTGAAGCTTTCTTT.